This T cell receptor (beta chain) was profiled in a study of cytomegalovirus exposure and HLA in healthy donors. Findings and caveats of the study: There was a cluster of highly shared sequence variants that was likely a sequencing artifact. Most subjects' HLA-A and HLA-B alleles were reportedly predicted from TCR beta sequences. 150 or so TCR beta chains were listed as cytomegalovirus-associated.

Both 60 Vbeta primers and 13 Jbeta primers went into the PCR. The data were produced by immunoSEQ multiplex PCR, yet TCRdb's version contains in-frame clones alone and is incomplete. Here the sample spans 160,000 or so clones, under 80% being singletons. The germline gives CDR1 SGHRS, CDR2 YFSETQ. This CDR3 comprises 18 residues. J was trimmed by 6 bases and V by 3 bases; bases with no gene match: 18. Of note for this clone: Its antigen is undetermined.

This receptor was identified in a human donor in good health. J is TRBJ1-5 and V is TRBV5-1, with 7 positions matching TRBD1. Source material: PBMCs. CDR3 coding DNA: TGCGCCAGCAGCTCTATACCGACGAAAGACAGGGCCCCTCAGCCCCAGCATTTT. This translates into CASSSIPTKDRAPQPQHF.